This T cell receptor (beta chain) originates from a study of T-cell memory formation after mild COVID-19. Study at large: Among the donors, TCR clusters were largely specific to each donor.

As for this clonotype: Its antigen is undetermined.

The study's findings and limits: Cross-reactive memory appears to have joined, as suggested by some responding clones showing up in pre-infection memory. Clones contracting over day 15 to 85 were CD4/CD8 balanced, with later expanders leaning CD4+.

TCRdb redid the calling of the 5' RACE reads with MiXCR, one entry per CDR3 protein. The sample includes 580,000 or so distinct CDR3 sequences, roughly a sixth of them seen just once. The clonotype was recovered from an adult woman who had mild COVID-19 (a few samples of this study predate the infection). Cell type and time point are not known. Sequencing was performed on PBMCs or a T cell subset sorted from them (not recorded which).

CDR3 sequence (DNA): TGTGCCACCAGTGAGGGGAGCACAGATACGCAGTATTTT. It codes for CATSEGSTDTQYF. J is TRBJ2-3 and V is TRBV24-1, with D hard to call. The ends were cut back, 4 bases at V and 0 bases at J, with 4 bases in the middle. CDR3 length: 13 residues. CDR1 is KGHDR and CDR2 is SFDVKD in the germline V gene.